This is a list of T cell receptor beta chains from one sample in a study of cytomegalovirus exposure and HLA in healthy donors. Measured with immunoSEQ multiplex PCR; TCRdb has only the in-frame clones, and not every one. Of about 150,000 clones in the sample, around 79% were seen once. The specimen was PBMCs. The source is a middle-aged man in good health and CMV-seropositive. Both conserved end residues are trimmed from each CDR3. The D gene is left open where the match is weak.

length: 15; D: NA; J: TRBJ2-2; V: TRBV11-2; CDR3: ASSLRGRGANTGELF
length: 15; D: NA; J: TRBJ2-7; V: TRBV7-9; CDR3: ASSQYPERQKAYEQY
length: 9; D: NA; J: TRBJ1-2; V: TRBV28; CDR3: ASSSRRGYT
length: 9; D: NA; J: TRBJ2-7; V: TRBV7-9; CDR3: ASSFFSEQY
length: 15; D: TRBD2; J: TRBJ2-1; V: TRBV5-1; CDR3: ASSWPAGSGIRDEQF
length: 15; D: NA; J: TRBJ1-2; V: TRBV4-2; CDR3: ASSQDADRRTNYGYT
length: 12; D: TRBD1; J: TRBJ1-6; V: TRBV6-6; CDR3: ASRGQGLGSPLH
length: 12; D: NA; J: TRBJ2-5; V: TRBV5-1; CDR3: ASSLELGGETQY
length: 14; D: NA; J: TRBJ2-1; V: TRBV12-2; CDR3: ASRLGVAGGSNEQF
length: 10; D: NA; J: TRBJ1-6; V: TRBV5-6; CDR3: ASSQNNSPLH
length: 11; D: NA; J: TRBJ2-1; V: TRBV5-1; CDR3: ASSLLSSNEQF
length: 13; D: TRBD1; J: TRBJ2-7; V: TRBV7-9; CDR3: ASSRPQGVSYEQY
length: 14; D: TRBD1; J: TRBJ2-7; V: TRBV27; CDR3: ASSLTGTGNPYEQY
length: 10; D: NA; J: TRBJ2-7; V: TRBV30; CDR3: AWSYTSYEQY
length: 12; D: NA; J: TRBJ2-1; V: TRBV27; CDR3: ASSGGGPYNEQF
length: 13; D: NA; J: TRBJ1-1; V: TRBV7-9; CDR3: ASSPSGRPNTEAF
length: 12; D: NA; J: TRBJ1-3; V: TRBV7-6; CDR3: ASSSGFSGNTIY
length: 13; D: TRBD2; J: TRBJ2-7; V: TRBV6-5; CDR3: ASSRTSGSGYEQY
length: 12; D: NA; J: TRBJ1-1; V: TRBV19; CDR3: ASSIRTPNTEAF
length: 13; D: NA; J: TRBJ2-7; V: TRBV6-6; CDR3: ASSRFDRKVYEQY
length: 12; D: TRBD1; J: TRBJ2-7; V: TRBV6-1; CDR3: ASSKTGTGAEQY
length: 12; D: TRBD1; J: TRBJ2-5; V: TRBV5-1; CDR3: ASSFSQGAQTQY
length: 14; D: TRBD1; J: TRBJ2-7; V: TRBV27; CDR3: ASSPRGTGDLYEQY
length: 10; D: NA; J: TRBJ1-1; V: TRBV5-4; CDR3: ASGWGDTEAF
length: 14; D: TRBD1; J: TRBJ2-1; V: TRBV29-1; CDR3: SVNIGQESSYNEQF
length: 14; D: NA; J: TRBJ1-3; V: TRBV15; CDR3: ATSRNPGDAGNTIY
length: 14; D: TRBD1; J: TRBJ1-4; V: TRBV10-2; CDR3: ASSDPTGAANEKLF
length: 12; D: NA; J: TRBJ1-2; V: TRBV5-1; CDR3: ASSPGGPNYGYT
length: 13; D: NA; J: TRBJ2-2; V: TRBV7-2; CDR3: ASSLAGELDGELF
length: 14; D: TRBD1; J: TRBJ2-4; V: TRBV4-1; CDR3: ASSQEQGLLENIQY
length: 12; D: TRBD1; J: TRBJ2-5; V: TRBV5-1; CDR3: ASRVDRDQETQY
length: 13; D: TRBD2; J: TRBJ2-2; V: TRBV19; CDR3: ASTRTSGSFGELF
length: 13; D: TRBD2; J: TRBJ2-1; V: TRBV5-1; CDR3: ASSDTSGSYNEQF
length: 11; D: NA; J: TRBJ2-5; V: TRBV4-1; CDR3: ASSRSGFETQY
length: 12; D: NA; J: TRBJ2-7; V: TRBV11-3; CDR3: ASSLSGNAYEQY
length: 14; D: NA; J: TRBJ1-1; V: TRBV5-6; CDR3: ASSLSLGQADLEAF
length: 9; D: NA; J: TRBJ2-5; V: TRBV20-1; CDR3: RSPYQETQY
length: 13; D: TRBD1; J: TRBJ2-6; V: TRBV2; CDR3: AIDRGIPGANVLT
length: 11; D: NA; J: TRBJ1-1; V: TRBV10-3; CDR3: AISPGGWTEAF
length: 13; D: NA; J: TRBJ1-2; V: TRBV27; CDR3: ASSYPSRGNYGYT
length: 9; D: NA; J: TRBJ2-3; V: TRBV25-1; CDR3: ASSKGGTQY
length: 14; D: NA; J: TRBJ1-1; V: TRBV23-1; CDR3: ASSQFGRLMNTEAF
length: 13; D: NA; J: TRBJ2-7; V: TRBV4-1; CDR3: ASSQGRTPAYEQY
length: 14; D: TRBD1; J: TRBJ1-6; V: TRBV7-8; CDR3: ASSLRGGQGWSPLH
length: 12; D: NA; J: TRBJ1-6; V: TRBV4-1; CDR3: ASSHLTENSPLH